This is a list of T cell receptor beta chains from one sample in a study of blood T cell repertoires in COVID-19. The data were produced by immunoSEQ multiplex PCR, yet TCRdb's version contains in-frame clones alone and is incomplete. The repertoire holds roughly 140,000 clones, roughly 87% seen once, with 4% to 5% in the top ten. The sample was peripheral blood. These receptors were obtained from a woman aged 60 to 75 with active or convalescent COVID-19. Both conserved end residues are part of each CDR3. The order of the fields is V gene, J gene, clone size, D gene, CDR3 protein, CDR3 DNA. The D gene is left open where the match is weak. Clone size is stated in some rows and not others, as once, few, many or a class when expanded.

V gene: TRBV29-1; J gene: TRBJ2-7; clone size: -; D gene: TRBD2; CDR3 protein: CSVVGGDEQYF; CDR3 DNA: TGCAGCGTTGTGGGAGGGGACGAGCAGTACTTC
V gene: TRBV6-5; J gene: TRBJ2-7; clone size: once; D gene: -; CDR3 protein: CASSPVTGYEQYF; CDR3 DNA: TGTGCCAGCAGTCCGGTGACAGGTTACGAGCAGTACTTC
V gene: TRBV29-1; J gene: TRBJ2-1; clone size: -; D gene: -; CDR3 protein: CSAHAKGHEQFF; CDR3 DNA: TGCAGCGCCCATGCCAAGGGGCATGAGCAGTTCTTC
V gene: TRBV11-3; J gene: TRBJ2-5; clone size: -; D gene: -; CDR3 protein: CASSSSPSELKTQYF; CDR3 DNA: TGTGCCAGCAGCTCATCCCCTAGCGAGTTAAAGACCCAGTACTTC
V gene: TRBV9; J gene: TRBJ1-2; clone size: -; D gene: -; CDR3 protein: CASREDRNYGYTF; CDR3 DNA: TGTGCCAGCAGGGAGGACAGAAACTATGGCTACACCTTC
V gene: TRBV29-1; J gene: TRBJ2-5; clone size: -; D gene: -; CDR3 protein: CSVPDSVGFIETQYF; CDR3 DNA: TGCAGCGTTCCTGACAGCGTAGGATTTATAGAGACCCAGTACTTC
V gene: TRBV6-5; J gene: TRBJ1-1; clone size: -; D gene: -; CDR3 protein: CASLTGVTEAFF; CDR3 DNA: TGTGCCAGCCTGACAGGTGTCACTGAAGCTTTCTTT
V gene: TRBV12-3/TRBV12-4; J gene: TRBJ1-1; clone size: few; D gene: -; CDR3 protein: CATRRGAGAFF; CDR3 DNA: TGTGCCACCCGTCGGGGGGCGGGGGCTTTCTTT
V gene: TRBV6-5; J gene: TRBJ1-1; clone size: -; D gene: -; CDR3 protein: CASSLSRNTEAFF; CDR3 DNA: TGTGCCAGCAGTTTAAGCCGGAACACTGAAGCTTTCTTT
V gene: TRBV25-1; J gene: TRBJ2-5; clone size: -; D gene: -; CDR3 protein: CASSELEVQETQYF; CDR3 DNA: TGTGCCAGCAGTGAATTAGAGGTGCAAGAGACCCAGTACTTC
V gene: TRBV24-1; J gene: TRBJ1-2; clone size: many; D gene: TRBD1; CDR3 protein: CATSDGTGFGGYTF; CDR3 DNA: TGTGCCACCAGTGATGGGACAGGGTTTGGCGGCTACACCTTC
V gene: TRBV2; J gene: TRBJ2-1; clone size: many; D gene: TRBD2; CDR3 protein: CASGWGGNNEQFF; CDR3 DNA: TGTGCCAGCGGATGGGGGGGAAACAATGAGCAGTTCTTC
V gene: TRBV30; J gene: TRBJ1-6; clone size: -; D gene: -; CDR3 protein: CAWREPPRGLDSPLHF; CDR3 DNA: TGTGCCTGGAGGGAACCTCCTAGGGGATTAGATTCACCCCTCCACTTT
V gene: TRBV7-2; J gene: TRBJ2-2; clone size: few; D gene: -; CDR3 protein: CASPIRANTGELFF; CDR3 DNA: TGTGCCAGCCCGATCAGGGCGAACACCGGGGAGCTGTTTTTT
V gene: TRBV6-5; J gene: TRBJ1-2; clone size: -; D gene: -; CDR3 protein: CASKNRDTYGYTF; CDR3 DNA: TGTGCCAGCAAAAACAGGGATACCTATGGCTACACCTTC
V gene: TRBV5-1; J gene: TRBJ2-1; clone size: -; D gene: -; CDR3 protein: CASSTSEDEQFF; CDR3 DNA: TGCGCCAGCAGTACCTCGGAGGATGAGCAGTTCTTC
V gene: TRBV5-1; J gene: TRBJ1-2; clone size: -; D gene: -; CDR3 protein: CASSLDGGGGGYTF; CDR3 DNA: TGCGCCAGCAGCTTGGATGGGGGAGGAGGCGGCTACACCTTC